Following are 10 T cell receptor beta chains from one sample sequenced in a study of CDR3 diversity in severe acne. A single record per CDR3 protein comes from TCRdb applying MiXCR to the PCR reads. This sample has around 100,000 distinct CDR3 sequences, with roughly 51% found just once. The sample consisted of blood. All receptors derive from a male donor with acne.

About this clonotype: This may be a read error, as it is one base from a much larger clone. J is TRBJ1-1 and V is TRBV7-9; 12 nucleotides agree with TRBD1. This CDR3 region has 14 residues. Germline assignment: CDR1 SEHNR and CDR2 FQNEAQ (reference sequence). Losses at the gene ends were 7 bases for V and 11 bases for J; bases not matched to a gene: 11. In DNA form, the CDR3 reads TGTGCCAGCACCCCGGGACAGGGGGCAGGTGATGCTTTCTTT. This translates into CASTPGQGAGDAFF.

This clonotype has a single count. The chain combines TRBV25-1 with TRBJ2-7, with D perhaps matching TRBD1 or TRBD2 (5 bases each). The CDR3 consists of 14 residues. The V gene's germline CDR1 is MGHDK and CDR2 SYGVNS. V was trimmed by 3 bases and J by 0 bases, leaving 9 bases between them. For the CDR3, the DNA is TGTGCCAGCAGTGACTCCGGGGCCTCCTACGAGCAGTACTTC. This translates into CASSDSGASYEQYF.

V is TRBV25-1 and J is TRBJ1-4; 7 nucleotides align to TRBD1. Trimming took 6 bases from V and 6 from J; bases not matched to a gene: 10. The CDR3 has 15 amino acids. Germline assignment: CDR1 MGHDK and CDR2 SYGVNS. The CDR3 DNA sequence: TGTGCCAGCAGCTCTCGGGACAGAAGAGATGAAAAACTGTTTTTT. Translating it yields CASSSRDRRDEKLFF.

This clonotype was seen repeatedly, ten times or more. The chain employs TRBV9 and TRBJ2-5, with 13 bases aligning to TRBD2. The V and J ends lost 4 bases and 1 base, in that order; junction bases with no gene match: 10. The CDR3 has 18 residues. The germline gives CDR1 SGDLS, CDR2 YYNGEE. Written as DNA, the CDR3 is TGTGCCAGCAGCCAAGATCCGGGACTAGCGGGATTCCAAGAGACCCAGTACTTC. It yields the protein CASSQDPGLAGFQETQYF.

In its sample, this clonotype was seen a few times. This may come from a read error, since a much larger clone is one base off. CDR3 sequence: CASSPQWTEELFF. CDR3 bases: TGCGCCAGCAGCCCTCAGTGGACCGAGGAGCTGTTTTTT. The chain carries TRBV5-1 and TRBJ2-2; D gene unclear. The CDR3 runs 13 residues. The germline gives CDR1 SGHRS, CDR2 YFSETQ.

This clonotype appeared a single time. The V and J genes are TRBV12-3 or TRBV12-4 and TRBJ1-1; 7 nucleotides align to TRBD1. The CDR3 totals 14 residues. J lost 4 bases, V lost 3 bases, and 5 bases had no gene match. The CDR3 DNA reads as TGTGCCAGCAGTTTGGGGCAGGGGGGCACTGAAGCTTTCTTT. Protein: CASSLGQGGTEAFF.

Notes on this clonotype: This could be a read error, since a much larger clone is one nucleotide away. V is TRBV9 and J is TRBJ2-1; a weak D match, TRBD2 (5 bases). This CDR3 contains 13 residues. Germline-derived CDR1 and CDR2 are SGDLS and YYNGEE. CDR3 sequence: CASSAFEGNEQLF. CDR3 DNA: TGTGCCAGCAGCGCCTTCGAGGGCAATGAGCAGCTCTTC.

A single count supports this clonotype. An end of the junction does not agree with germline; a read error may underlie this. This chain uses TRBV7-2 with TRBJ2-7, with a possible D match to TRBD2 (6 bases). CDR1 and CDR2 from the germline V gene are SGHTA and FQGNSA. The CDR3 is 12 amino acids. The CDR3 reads CAWTGVTYDQYF. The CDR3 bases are TGTGCCTGGACGGGAGTAACCTACGATCAGTACTTC.

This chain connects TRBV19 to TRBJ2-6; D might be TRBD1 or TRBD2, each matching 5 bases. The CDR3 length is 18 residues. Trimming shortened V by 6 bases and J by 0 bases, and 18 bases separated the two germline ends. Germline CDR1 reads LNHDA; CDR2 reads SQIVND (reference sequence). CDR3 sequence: CASSDTGTAYSGANVLTF. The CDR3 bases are TGTGCCAGTAGCGACACCGGGACGGCCTACTCTGGGGCCAACGTCCTGACTTTC.

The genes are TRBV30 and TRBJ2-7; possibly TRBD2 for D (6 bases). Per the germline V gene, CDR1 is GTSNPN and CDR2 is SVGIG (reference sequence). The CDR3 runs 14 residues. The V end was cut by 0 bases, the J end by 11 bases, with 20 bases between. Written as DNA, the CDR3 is TGTGCCTGGAGTGTTTCCGGCTCGGGGAGGTTGGAGTACTTC. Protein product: CAWSVSGSGRLEYF.